Each of the 31 T cell receptor beta chains below was sequenced from the same sample in a study of blood T cells in healthy people across ages. For the second PCR, which ran for 7 to 11 cycles, a sample-barcoded 5' primer and a J-beta primer mix were used. TCRdb re-derived calls from the 5' RACE reads in MiXCR, one entry per CDR3 protein. Of about 1.4 million distinct CDR3 sequences listed, approximately 59% are singletons. The source material was blood. The source is a man between 18 and 35 years old in good health.

CDR3 DNA: TGTGCCACCAGTGAGGCGACAATCTACAATGAGCAGTTCTTC. Translated, it gives CATSEATIYNEQFF. V and J are TRBV24-1 and TRBJ2-1; D is ambiguous. V was pared by 4 bases and J by 3 bases, with 9 bases between. The CDR3 totals 14 residues. Germline CDR1 reads KGHDR; CDR2 reads SFDVKD.

The chain joins TRBV28 to TRBJ1-1; D call uncertain. Trimming removed 5 bases from V and 10 bases from J, with 17 bases in between. This CDR3 is 13 amino acids long. Germline assignment: CDR1 MDHEN and CDR2 SYDVKM. In DNA form, the CDR3 reads TGTGCCAGCAGTCCGACTAAGTGGAGACCAGCTTTCTTT. This gives the protein CASSPTKWRPAFF.

This chain uses TRBV4-3 with TRBJ2-3; D gene unclear. CDR1 is LGHNA, CDR2 YSLEER, per germline. V was shortened by 4 bases and J by 4 bases, with 9 bases between the two germline ends. The CDR3 contains 13 residues. The CDR3 loop is CASSRGRADTQYF. The CDR3 region has the DNA TGCGCCAGCAGCCGCGGCCGAGCAGATACGCAGTATTTT.

In the case of this clonotype: It may be a read error: a sequence one base away is much more abundant. The chain combines TRBV6-2 or TRBV6-3 with TRBJ2-3; maybe TRBD1 (6 bases). V dropped 0 bases and J dropped 6 bases, with 13 bases sitting between them. The length of the CDR3 is 15 residues. CDR1 and CDR2 from the germline V gene are MNHEY and SVGEGT. The DNA for the CDR3 is TGTGCCAGCAGTTACTCCAGGGGAGAAATCGATACGCAGTATTTT. It is translated as CASSYSRGEIDTQYF.

The chain combines TRBV29-1 with TRBJ2-3; 10 positions match TRBD2. This CDR3 contains 16 residues. V was clipped by 0 bases and J by 2 bases; unmatched bases: 5. CDR1 and CDR2 (germline): SQVTM, ANQGSEA. CDR3 nucleotide sequence: TGCAGCGTTGAAGATAAGCGGGGGGGGAACACAGATACGCAGTATTTT. Translating it yields CSVEDKRGGNTDTQYF.

As regards this clonotype: At one end, the junction sequence differs from germline, possibly due to a read error. The gene calls are TRBV12-3 or TRBV12-4 and TRBJ2-1; D possibly matches TRBD1 or TRBD2 (5 bases each). The CDR3 loop spans 15 amino acids. The DNA of the CDR3 is TGTACCAGCATGGGGGTGGGAGAGAATTACAATGAGCAGTTCTTC. It specifies CTSMGVGENYNEQFF.

CDR3 residues: CASSRDQDGANVLTF. The CDR3 nucleotides read TGCGCCAGCAGCCGGGACCAAGATGGGGCCAACGTCCTGACTTTC. The chain uses TRBV5-1 and TRBJ2-6, with D perhaps being TRBD1 or TRBD2 (5 bases each). Between the trimmed V and J ends, which lost 4 bases and 3 bases, there was a span of 11 bases. Germline V gives CDR1 SGHRS, CDR2 YFSETQ. CDR3 length: 15 residues.

V is TRBV7-2 and J is TRBJ1-4, with 7 bases fitting TRBD1. J lost 3 bases, V lost 4 bases, and 5 bases had no gene match. CDR1 SGHTA and CDR2 FQGNSA come from the germline V gene. CDR3 size: 15 residues. This chain's CDR3 is CASSSFGTANEKLFF. CDR3 DNA sequence: TGTGCCAGCAGCTCTTTCGGGACAGCTAATGAAAAACTGTTTTTT.

The chain employs TRBV28 and TRBJ2-3, with 7 bases lining up with TRBD1. Germline CDR1 and CDR2: MDHEN and SYDVKM. The junction had 10 bases not matched to a gene; V was cut back by 4 bases and J by 6 bases. There are 15 residues in the CDR3. The CDR3 is CASSSLTGWTDTQYF. CDR3 DNA: TGTGCCAGCAGTTCATTGACAGGGTGGACGGATACGCAGTATTTT. The full variable domain, with the rest looked up from reference TRBV28 and TRBJ2-3, is DVKVTQSSRYLVKRTGEKVFLECVQDMDHENMFWYRQDPGLGLRLIYFSYDVKMKEKGDIPEGYSVSREKKERFSLILESASTNQTSMYLCASSSLTGWTDTQYFGPGTRLTVL.

This clonotype appeared once. The chain recombines TRBV20-1 with TRBJ2-1; possibly TRBD1 for D (6 bases). Per the germline V gene, CDR1 is DFQATT and CDR2 is SNEGSKA (reference sequence). With 4 bases removed from V and 6 bases from J, the gap between germline ends came to 13 bases. CDR3 size: 13 residues. CDR3 protein: CSATPGVVNEQFF. CDR3 nucleotide sequence: TGCAGTGCTACCCCAGGGGTAGTCAATGAGCAGTTCTTC.

The chain recombines TRBV11-2 with TRBJ2-7; 12 positions agree with TRBD2. Near its end, the DNA agrees better with TRBJ2-5, so the J call may be wrong. Germline CDR1 is SGHAT and CDR2 is FQNNGV. The CDR3 runs 17 residues. For the CDR3, the DNA is TGTGCCAGCAGCTTGACTAGCGGGAGAGGGGTAGGGGAGACCCAGTACTTC. The encoded protein is CASSLTSGRGVGETQYF.

CDR3 DNA: TGTGCCAGCAGTCAATCCGGGACTGGTATTCGAGAGACCCAGTACTTC. This sequence encodes CASSQSGTGIRETQYF. The V and J genes are TRBV6-2 or TRBV6-3 and TRBJ2-5; possibly TRBD2 for D (6 bases). Trimming took 5 bases from V and 4 from J, leaving 20 bases between them. CDR1 and CDR2 from the germline V gene are MNHEY and SVGEGT. The CDR3 extends over 16 amino acids.

The CDR3 reads CASSTDRGPDTQYF. CDR3 coding DNA: TGTGCCAGCAGCACGGACAGGGGCCCAGATACGCAGTATTTT. J is TRBJ2-3 and V is TRBV7-2, with 9 bases fitting TRBD1. J gave up 4 bases and V 5 bases, and 4 bases lay outside the gene matches. The CDR3 is 14 amino acids. Germline CDR1 is SGHTA and CDR2 is FQGNSA.

This clonotype was counted only a few times. The CDR3 sequence is CANQGVLALADYEQYF. CDR3 nucleotide sequence: TGTGCCAACCAAGGGGTTCTGGCACTAGCAGACTACGAGCAGTACTTC. The rearrangement links TRBV21-1 to TRBJ2-5; the table's D call TRBD2 went unverified against the DNA. TRBJ2-7 matches the DNA end more closely, so the J call is doubtful. TRBV21-1 is marked as a pseudogene. The CDR3 runs 16 residues.

The chain joins TRBV6-5 to TRBJ2-1; unclear D gene. Per the germline V gene, CDR1 is MNHEY and CDR2 is SVGAGI. Trimming left V 9 bases short and J 10 bases short, with 13 bases between. The CDR3 runs 11 residues. This chain's CDR3 is CASIHAKEQFF. As DNA, the CDR3 is TGTGCCAGTATACATGCCAAGGAGCAGTTCTTC.

V is TRBV20-1 and J is TRBJ2-1; TRBD2 matches 9 bases. Trimming removed 8 bases from V and 4 bases from J; junction bases left unmatched: 9. Germline V gene sequence: CDR1 DFQATT, CDR2 SNEGSKA (reference sequence). This CDR3 is 14 amino acids long. The CDR3 nucleotides read TGCAGTACCTGGGCGGGGGGGCCGTACAATGAGCAGTTCTTC. It specifies CSTWAGGPYNEQFF.

The chain employs TRBV20-1 and TRBJ2-7; D not certain. V gave up 2 bases and J gave up 0 bases, with 14 bases separating them. There are 15 residues in the CDR3. Per the germline V gene, CDR1 is DFQATT and CDR2 is SNEGSKA (reference sequence). CDR3 in amino acids: CSARYPQRSSYEQYF. The CDR3, as DNA: TGCAGTGCTAGATACCCACAGAGGAGCTCCTACGAGCAGTACTTC.

The chain has TRBV12-5 and TRBJ2-1; D is unclear. Germline V gene lookup returns CDR1 LGHNT and CDR2 FRNRAP. Trimming removed 3 bases at V and 8 bases at J, with 11 bases between. The CDR3 is made up of 13 amino acids. The CDR3 loop reads CASGLLRSHEQFF. CDR3 in DNA: TGTGCTAGTGGTTTACTCCGGAGCCATGAGCAGTTCTTC. The variable domain in full, with the rest retrieved from reference TRBV12-5 and TRBJ2-1, is DARVTQTPRHKVTEMGQEVTMRCQPILGHNTVFWYRQTMMQGLELLAYFRNRAPLDDSGMPKDRFSAEMPDATLATLKIQPSEPRDSAVYFCASGLLRSHEQFFGPGTRLTVL.

The chain employs TRBV12-5 and TRBJ2-7, with a tentative D call TRBD2 (5 bases). Germline loops: CDR1 LGHNT, CDR2 FRNRAP. This CDR3 region has 18 residues. V gave up 0 bases and J gave up 2 bases, with 20 bases separating them. CDR3 amino acids: CASGLVRTKEGKTYEQYF. The CDR3 coding sequence is TGTGCTAGTGGTTTGGTACGTACCAAAGAGGGAAAAACCTACGAGCAGTACTTC.

This clonotype occurred many times. V is TRBV10-3 and J is TRBJ1-6, with 7 bases lining up with TRBD1. With V trimmed by 4 bases and J by 4 bases, 7 bases remained unmatched. The germline V gene has CDR1 ENHRY and CDR2 SYGVKD. This CDR3 has 16 amino acids. The CDR3 nucleotides read TGTGCCATCAGTGGTAAAGGGACAGAATATAATTCACCCCTCCACTTT. It is translated as CAISGKGTEYNSPLHF.

V and J are TRBV6-6 and TRBJ1-2; D might be TRBD1 (6 bases). There are 13 residues in the CDR3. CDR1 and CDR2 (germline): MNHNY, SVGAGI (reference sequence). V was shortened by 8 bases and J by 9 bases, with 19 bases between the two germline ends. The CDR3 spells CASFIGGGGSYTF. The CDR3 DNA sequence: TGTGCCAGCTTTATCGGGGGAGGGGGTAGCTACACCTTC.

This chain joins TRBV7-9 and TRBJ2-6; D gene ambiguous. V lost 5 bases to trimming and J lost 0 bases, with 11 bases between them. There are 16 residues in the CDR3. The germline gives CDR1 SEHNR, CDR2 FQNEAQ (reference sequence). The CDR3 protein is CASSPPLSSGANVLTF. The CDR3, as DNA: TGTGCCAGCAGCCCACCCCTTAGCTCTGGGGCCAACGTCCTGACTTTC.

This chain links TRBV12-3 or TRBV12-4 with TRBJ2-1, with 7 positions matching TRBD2. The CDR3 is 18 residues long. V lost 9 bases, J lost 5 bases, and 22 bases stayed unmatched. Here the CDR3 reads CASRNGGRAVVANNEQFF. CDR3 nucleotide sequence: TGTGCCAGTCGAAATGGGGGGAGGGCCGTGGTAGCCAACAATGAGCAGTTCTTC.

The chain carries TRBV5-1 and TRBJ2-3, with TRBD1 identical over 9 bases. The CDR3 is 15 residues long. The germline V gene has CDR1 SGHRS and CDR2 YFSETQ. Germline trimming cut 7 bases from V and 4 bases from J; bases unmatched to any gene: 10. CDR3 residues: CASHPLQGAADTQYF. The CDR3 bases are TGCGCCAGCCATCCACTACAGGGGGCTGCAGATACGCAGTATTTT.

A note on this clonotype: At one boundary the junction diverges from the germline segment, which might be a read error. The chain has TRBV20-1 and TRBJ2-4; D is possibly TRBD2 (5 bases). The DNA end lines up better with TRBJ2-5; the J call may be wrong. The CDR3 has 15 amino acids. Germline assignment: CDR1 DFQATT and CDR2 SNEGSKA (reference sequence). The CDR3 nucleotides are TGCAGTACTAGAGACCGCGATGTCCAGCAAGAGACCCAGTACTTC. Translating gives CSTRDRDVQQETQYF.

This clonotype has only one observation. The CDR3 reads CASSPTAGTTDTQYF. Here the CDR3 DNA reads TGTGCCAGCAGCCCCACGGCGGGGACCACAGATACGCAGTATTTT. The chain has TRBV6-5 and TRBJ2-3, with D maybe TRBD2 (6 bases). Trimming removed 6 bases at V and 2 bases at J, with 15 bases between. Germline V gene data show CDR1 as MNHEY and CDR2 as SVGAGI. This CDR3 is built from 15 residues.

V is TRBV20-1 and J is TRBJ2-1, with 11 bases lining up with TRBD2. The V gene end was trimmed by 5 bases and the J gene end by 15 bases; junction bases not matched to a gene: 12. The CDR3 is 13 amino acids. Per the germline V gene, CDR1 is DFQATT and CDR2 is SNEGSKA (reference sequence). CDR3 amino acids: CSAHKGSSGGRFF. In DNA form, the CDR3 reads TGCAGTGCTCACAAAGGTTCTAGCGGGGGGAGGTTCTTC.

The V call is TRBV5-6, the J call TRBJ2-4; D is possibly TRBD2 (7 bases). Trimming took 2 bases from V and 4 from J, leaving 22 bases between them. This CDR3 is 18 amino acids long. Germline CDR1 and CDR2: SGHDT and YYEEEE. CDR3 region: CASSFLALLGGAKNIQYF. Here the CDR3 DNA reads TGTGCCAGCAGCTTTTTAGCCCTTTTAGGGGGGGCTAAAAACATTCAGTACTTC.

This sequence joins TRBV20-1 and TRBJ2-5; weak D call: TRBD1 (6 bases). CDR1 is DFQATT and CDR2 is SNEGSKA in the germline V gene (reference sequence). The CDR3 runs to 15 residues. Trimming pared 6 bases from V and 11 bases from J, leaving 28 bases between. For the CDR3, the DNA is TGCAGTGCGGAATTCCCGGGACACCAGGTTAAGGAGCAGTACTTC. Amino acids: CSAEFPGHQVKEQYF.

The chain couples TRBV28 to TRBJ2-5; TRBD1 matches 7 bases. The germline gives CDR1 MDHEN, CDR2 SYDVKM. V was pared by 5 bases and J by 4 bases, with 10 bases of the junction left unmatched. The CDR3 is made up of 15 amino acids. CDR3: CASSAGVRQGETQYF. The CDR3 nucleotides read TGTGCCAGCAGTGCGGGCGTTAGACAGGGAGAGACCCAGTACTTC.

The rearrangement links TRBV12-3 or TRBV12-4 to TRBJ1-2; D unresolved. This CDR3 is 13 amino acids long. The V gene lost 5 bases and the J gene lost 11 bases, with 18 bases spanning the gap. The CDR3 region has the DNA TGTGCCAGCAGTAGAGGGTCGGCGCCCAATTACACCTTC. Amino acids: CASSRGSAPNYTF.